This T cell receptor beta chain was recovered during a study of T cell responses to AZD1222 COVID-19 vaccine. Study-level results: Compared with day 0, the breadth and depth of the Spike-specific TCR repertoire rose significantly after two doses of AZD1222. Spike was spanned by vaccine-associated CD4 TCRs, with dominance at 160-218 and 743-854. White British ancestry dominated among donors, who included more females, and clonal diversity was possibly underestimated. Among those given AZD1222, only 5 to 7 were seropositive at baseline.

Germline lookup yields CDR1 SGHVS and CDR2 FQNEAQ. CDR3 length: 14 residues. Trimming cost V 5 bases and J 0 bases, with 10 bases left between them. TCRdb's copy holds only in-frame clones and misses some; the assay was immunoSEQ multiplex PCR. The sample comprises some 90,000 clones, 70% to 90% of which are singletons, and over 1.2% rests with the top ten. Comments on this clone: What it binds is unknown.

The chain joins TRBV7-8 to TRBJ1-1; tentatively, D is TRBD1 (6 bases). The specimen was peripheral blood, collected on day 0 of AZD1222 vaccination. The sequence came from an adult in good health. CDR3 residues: CASSAGQMNTEAFF. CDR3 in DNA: TGTGCCAGCAGCGCAGGACAGATGAACACTGAAGCTTTCTTT.